What follows are 22 T cell receptor beta chains derived from one specimen sequenced in a study of T cell repertoires in cytomegalovirus infection. From the reads, TCRdb called clonotypes with MiXCR, one entry per CDR3 protein. The sample lists 200,000 to 250,000 distinct CDR3 sequences, about 20% occurring once. Material for sequencing was CD8+ T cells from PBMCs. Receptors originate from a human donor in good health (CMV status not recorded). Some clones in this sample may be carry-over from other donors' samples.

This clonotype was counted many times. The gene calls are TRBV7-6 and TRBJ2-5, with D maybe TRBD1 (6 bases). The germline CDR1 and CDR2 sequences are SGHVS and FNYEAQ. Trimming left V 0 bases short and J 5 bases short, with 13 bases between. The CDR3 length is 15 residues. CDR3 residues: CASSLAPGAAETQYF. CDR3 sequence (DNA): TGTGCCAGCAGCTTAGCGCCAGGGGCAGCGGAGACCCAGTACTTC.

The V and J genes are TRBV12-3 or TRBV12-4 and TRBJ2-7, with unresolved D. With 5 bases removed from V and 0 bases from J, the gap between germline ends came to 8 bases. CDR3 length: 13 amino acids. CDR3 residues: CASSIYSSYEQYF. DNA for the CDR3: TGTGCCAGCAGTATATATAGCTCCTACGAGCAGTACTTC.

A few counts support this clonotype. The chain is built from TRBV12-3 or TRBV12-4 and TRBJ2-2; the D is unclear. The CDR3 is 14 amino acids. V was cut by 5 bases and J by 2 bases, with 9 bases left in between. The CDR3 sequence is CASSPLVNTGELFF. In DNA form, the CDR3 reads TGTGCCAGCAGTCCGCTGGTTAACACCGGGGAGCTGTTTTTT.

On this clonotype: One end of the junction is discordant with germline, which a read error may explain. The V call is TRBV28, the J call TRBJ2-7; 7 nucleotides agree with TRBD2. Germline CDR1 reads MDHEN; CDR2 reads SYDVKM. This CDR3 has 15 residues. CDR3 nucleotides: TGTGCCAGCGCTTCCCTGGGGGGGATGGGTTACGAGAAGTACTTC. Protein sequence: CASASLGGMGYEKYF.

There are many counts of this clonotype. For the CDR3, the DNA is TGTGCCAGCAGTTACCGGACCAGTCCCTATGGCTACACCTTC. Protein product: CASSYRTSPYGYTF. The chain couples TRBV6-6 to TRBJ1-2, with unresolved D. The CDR3 has 14 amino acids. The V gene's germline CDR1 is MNHNY and CDR2 SVGAGI (reference sequence). V was cut by 2 bases and J by 4 bases, with 11 bases left in between.

This clonotype was seen at least ten times. V and J are TRBV28 and TRBJ2-1; D unresolved. CDR3 size: 13 residues. CDR1 and CDR2 from the germline V gene are MDHEN and SYDVKM. Trimming took off 5 bases at V and 5 bases at J, with 10 bases between the two ends. The CDR3 sequence: CASSPLENNEQFF. Here the CDR3 DNA reads TGTGCCAGCAGTCCTCTAGAAAACAATGAGCAGTTCTTC.

This clonotype was observed once. The V and J genes are TRBV4-1 and TRBJ2-7; TRBD2 aligns across 11 bases. The CDR3 extends over 15 amino acids. Trimming removed 3 bases from V and 2 bases from J; junction bases left unmatched: 3. CDR1 and CDR2 from the germline V gene are MGHRA and YSYEKL. The CDR3 DNA reads TGCGCCAGCAGCCAGACTAGCGGGGCTGCCTACGAGCAGTACTTC. Translation gives CASSQTSGAAYEQYF.

The gene calls are TRBV27 and TRBJ2-7; D remains unclear. This CDR3 comprises 14 residues. The V gene lost 1 base and the J gene lost 2 bases, with 9 bases spanning the gap. Germline V gives CDR1 MNHEY, CDR2 SMNVEV (reference sequence). CDR3 nucleotides: TGTGCCAGCAGTTTATTTATCGGTACCTACGAGCAGTACTTC. Translated: CASSLFIGTYEQYF.

The chain's CDR3 is CASSWTGGGTEAFF. CDR3 nucleotide sequence: TGTGCCAGCAGTTGGACAGGGGGAGGCACTGAAGCTTTCTTT. The chain joins TRBV12-3 or TRBV12-4 to TRBJ1-1, with TRBD1 matching 10 bases. The length of the CDR3 is 14 residues. The V segment lost 4 bases and the J segment 4 bases; nucleotides outside the gene matches: 3.

This chain uses TRBV19 with TRBJ1-5; TRBD1 agrees at 7 bases. Losses at the gene ends were 3 bases for V and 7 bases for J; bases not matched to a gene: 9. The CDR3 is made up of 15 amino acids. Germline V gene sequence: CDR1 LNHDA, CDR2 SQIVND (reference sequence). The CDR3 nucleotides are TGTGCCAGTAGTATCGGTTGGCAGGGGGAACAGCCCCAGCATTTT. Its protein product is CASSIGWQGEQPQHF.

The chain recombines TRBV24-1 with TRBJ2-3; TRBD1 agrees at 10 bases. The CDR3 length is 15 residues. With V trimmed by 4 bases and J by 6 bases, 6 bases remained unmatched. Germline CDR1 reads KGHDR; CDR2 reads SFDVKD. The CDR3 reads CATSDPGTGVDTQYF. The CDR3 coding sequence is TGTGCCACCAGTGACCCCGGGACAGGGGTCGATACGCAGTATTTT.

This clonotype occurred many times. CDR3 amino acids: CASSERDYEETQYF. The CDR3 region has the DNA TGCGCCAGCAGCGAAAGGGACTATGAGGAGACCCAGTACTTC. The gene calls are TRBV4-1 and TRBJ2-5; 7 nucleotides line up with TRBD2. CDR1 MGHRA and CDR2 YSYEKL come from the germline V gene. The CDR3 has 14 residues. With V trimmed by 5 bases and J by 5 bases, 8 bases remained unmatched.

The CDR3 sequence is CSARPHSGGINEQFF. In nucleotides, the CDR3 is TGCAGTGCCCGACCCCACAGCGGGGGAATCAATGAGCAGTTCTTC. V is TRBV20-1 and J is TRBJ2-1; TRBD2 aligns across 8 bases. The CDR3 loop spans 15 amino acids. The germline V gene encodes CDR1 DFQATT and CDR2 SNEGSKA (reference sequence). The ends lost 6 bases at V and 6 bases at J; junction bases unmatched: 13.

The gene calls are TRBV4-2 and TRBJ2-7, with 8 bases fitting TRBD2. Germline lookup yields CDR1 LGHNA and CDR2 YNFKEQ. CDR3 length equals 17 residues. V lost 4 bases and J lost 5; bases outside the gene matches: 16. For the CDR3, the DNA is TGTGCCAGCAGCCCCAGAGCAGGCGGGGGGCATGGGGACGAGCAGTACTTC. Amino acid sequence: CASSPRAGGGHGDEQYF.

V gene TRBV28 combines with J gene TRBJ1-2, with D perhaps matching TRBD1 (5 bases). Germline CDR1 is MDHEN and CDR2 is SYDVKM. The CDR3 length is 14 residues. V was clipped by 5 bases and J by 4 bases, with 14 bases between them. The CDR3: CASSPPADIYGYTF. In nucleotides, the CDR3 is TGTGCCAGCAGTCCCCCCGCGGACATCTATGGCTACACCTTC.

Ten or more counts support this clonotype. This chain uses TRBV28 with TRBJ1-5; the D gene is possibly TRBD1 (6 bases). CDR1 MDHEN and CDR2 SYDVKM come from the germline V gene. V was pared by 7 bases and J by 4 bases, with 17 bases between. CDR3 size: 15 residues. For the CDR3, the DNA is TGTGCCAGCACCGACAGGTGGATGGGGAATCAGCCCCAGCATTTT. Protein product: CASTDRWMGNQPQHF.

This clonotype came up many times. The CDR3 nucleotides are TGTGCCAGCAGCCCAGAGAAGGGCCCAGCTGAAAAACTGTTTTTT. It yields the protein CASSPEKGPAEKLFF. The chain recombines TRBV7-6 with TRBJ1-4, with unresolved D. CDR3 size: 15 residues. Germline loops: CDR1 SGHVS, CDR2 FNYEAQ. V was cut by 5 bases and J by 7 bases, with 17 bases left in between.

This clonotype was seen more than once but under ten times. This rearrangement joins TRBV9 to TRBJ2-2; 15 nucleotides align to TRBD2. V dropped 3 bases and J dropped 5; count of bases not matched to a gene: 2. The CDR3 has 16 amino acids. The V gene's germline CDR1 is SGDLS and CDR2 YYNGEE. This chain's CDR3 is CASSGTSGGATGELFF. Here the CDR3 DNA reads TGTGCCAGCAGCGGGACTAGCGGGGGGGCGACCGGGGAGCTGTTTTTT.

This clonotype turned up a few times. The rearrangement links TRBV7-9 to TRBJ1-1, with D possibly matching TRBD1 (6 bases). The V end was cut by 2 bases, the J end by 4 bases, with 26 bases between. The CDR3 is 19 amino acids. The germline gives CDR1 SEHNR, CDR2 FQNEAQ (reference sequence). Here the CDR3 reads CASSLYQPRGGLKGTEAFF. CDR3 nucleotide sequence: TGTGCCAGCAGCTTATACCAACCGAGGGGGGGACTGAAGGGCACTGAAGCTTTCTTT.

This clonotype has a count of ten or more. The gene calls are TRBV7-8 and TRBJ1-4, with D maybe TRBD1 (6 bases). The V end lost 2 bases, the J end lost 8 bases, and 18 bases lay between the germline ends. The germline V gene encodes CDR1 SGHVS and CDR2 FQNEAQ. The CDR3 sequence is 16 residues long. The CDR3 nucleotides read TGTGCCAGCAGCTTAAGGGTGTGGAGGGGGGGAGAAAAACTGTTTTTT. Translated, it gives CASSLRVWRGGEKLFF.

This clonotype was observed many times. This chain links TRBV7-3 with TRBJ1-6; D ambiguous. The length of the CDR3 is 13 residues. CDR1 is SGHTA, CDR2 FQGTGA, per germline. Deletions cut 5 bases from V and 7 bases from J, with 9 bases between. The CDR3 DNA reads as TGTGCCAGCAGCCCGACCAGGAATTCACCCCTCCACTTT. Amino acid sequence: CASSPTRNSPLHF.

This clonotype has just a few counts. The chain employs TRBV7-9 and TRBJ2-7; a weak D match, TRBD1 (5 bases). CDR1 is SEHNR, CDR2 FQNEAQ, per germline (reference sequence). This CDR3 has 15 residues. V lost 5 bases and J 6 bases, leaving 20 bases between the germline ends. This chain's CDR3 is CASSPRQGGLREQYF. CDR3 coding DNA: TGTGCCAGCAGCCCCCGGCAGGGCGGTTTACGCGAGCAGTACTTC. The whole variable domain, filled in from reference TRBV7-9 and TRBJ2-7, reads DTGVSQNPRHKITKRGQNVTFRCDPISEHNRLYWYRQTLGQGPEFLTYFQNEAQLEKSRLLSDRFSAERPKGSFSTLEIQRTEQGDSAMYLCASSPRQGGLREQYFGPGTRLTVT.